Presented here are 8 T cell receptor beta chains from one specimen sequenced in a study of regulatory T cells in long-lasting Graves disease. Time point noted: persistent/refractory GD, antithyroid drugs over 5 years with positive TRAb. Construction of the TCR library relied on RNA isolated from PBMCs. Both iRepertoire HTBI primers and Arm-PCR of CDR3 regions were used to build the TCR beta libraries. From the multiplex PCR reads, TCRdb called clonotypes with MiXCR, one entry per CDR3 protein. The sample carries 400,000 to 450,000 distinct CDR3 sequences, around 24% recorded once. Sample: peripheral blood mononuclear cells (PBMCs), taken when the disease was refractory, from a patient treated with antithyroid drugs. All receptors come from a female donor with Graves disease.

This clonotype appeared a few times. This chain links TRBV3-1 with TRBJ1-2; D gene ambiguous. The CDR3 is 12 amino acids. Trimming took 5 bases from V and 3 from J, leaving 7 bases between them. Per germline, CDR1 LGHDT and CDR2 YNNKEL (reference sequence). CDR3 in DNA: TGTGCCAGCAGCGGGATCTACTATGGCTACACCTTC. It translates to CASSGIYYGYTF.

Written as DNA, the CDR3 is TGTGCCAGTAGTATAAGGGCCAGGGGGCAAGATCCTGGCTACACCTTC. It is translated as CASSIRARGQDPGYTF. The gene calls are TRBV19 and TRBJ1-2; 8 bases are a match to TRBD1. The CDR3 covers 16 residues. Germline V gives CDR1 LNHDA, CDR2 SQIVND (reference sequence). J was trimmed by 7 bases and V by 2 bases; bases with no gene match: 12.

The J gene is TRBJ1-2, the V gene TRBV13, with TRBD1 matching over 8 bases. Germline V gene lookup returns CDR1 PRHDT and CDR2 FYEKMQ (reference sequence). The CDR3 is 16 residues long. The V and J ends lost 5 bases and 2 bases, in that order; junction bases with no gene match: 10. The CDR3 nucleotides are TGTGCCAGCAGCGACCCGCTGGACAGGGCCAACTATGGCTACACCTTC. It yields the protein CASSDPLDRANYGYTF.

A remark on this clonotype: The junction does not match germline at one end; this may be a read error. V usage is TRBV6-5 and J usage is TRBJ2-5; 7 positions agree with TRBD2. The CDR3 has 18 residues. The germline V gene encodes CDR1 MNHEY and CDR2 SVGAGI. CDR3 nucleotide sequence: TGTGCCAGCAGTTACGCTGCGGGAGCGGGTAATCTCCAAGAGGCCCAGTACTTC. It translates to CASSYAAGAGNLQEAQYF.

V and J are TRBV29-1 and TRBJ2-7; the D gene could be TRBD1 or TRBD2 (5 bases each). Deletions cut 6 bases from V and 0 bases from J, with 9 bases between. Germline CDR1 and CDR2: SQVTM and ANQGSEA. The length of the CDR3 is 12 residues. The DNA for the CDR3 is TGCAGCGTGGGACGTGACTCCTACGAGCAGTACTTC. This codes for CSVGRDSYEQYF.

This sequence joins TRBV30 and TRBJ1-1; unclear D gene. The CDR3 length is 13 residues. The V gene's germline CDR1 is GTSNPN and CDR2 SVGIG (reference sequence). V was clipped by 1 base and J by 7 bases, with 13 bases between them. The CDR3 DNA is TGTGCCTGGAGTGGCCCGAGATCACGTGAAGCTTTCTTT. This sequence encodes CAWSGPRSREAFF.

This clonotype was seen a few times. The rearrangement uses TRBV29-1 and TRBJ1-2; D not certain. Germline V lookup: CDR1 SQVTM, CDR2 ANQGSEA. The CDR3 has 11 amino acids. V dropped 3 bases and J dropped 4 bases, with 6 bases sitting between them. The CDR3 here is CSVEESYGYTF. As DNA, the CDR3 is TGCAGCGTTGAGGAGAGCTATGGCTACACCTTC. The full variable domain, completed using reference TRBV29-1 and TRBJ1-2, is SAVISQKPSRDICQRGTSLTIQCQVDSQVTMMFWYRQQPGQSLTLIATANQGSEATYESGFVIDKFPISRPNLTFSTLTVSNMSPEDSSIYLCSVEESYGYTFGSGTRLTVV.

This clonotype was observed a handful of times. This CDR3 is CASRPQGAPWEQYF. Written as DNA, the CDR3 is TGTGCCAGTCGACCTCAGGGGGCCCCGTGGGAGCAGTACTTC. The V call is TRBV6-1, the J call TRBJ2-7; 8 bases are shared with TRBD1. The CDR3 loop spans 14 amino acids. The ends lost 9 bases at V and 7 bases at J; junction bases unmatched: 14. The germline V gene encodes CDR1 MNHNS and CDR2 SASEGT.